The 3 T cell receptor beta chains below were found in one sample sequenced in a study of T cells in Graves' hyperthyroidism and ophthalmopathy. TCR beta CDR3 regions were amplified from RNA. HTBI primers were the set used in a first-round RT-PCR of the TCR CDR3. Each CDR3 protein gets one entry after TCRdb re-called the multiplex PCR reads with MiXCR. The sample lists hundreds of thousands of distinct CDR3 sequences, roughly 23% seen once, with under 55% in the top ten. What was sequenced was blood. Source of these receptors: a woman between 65 and 79 years old with Graves' ophthalmopathy.

The genes are TRBV20-1 and TRBJ1-5; D ambiguous. Deletions cut 3 bases from V and 4 bases from J, with 4 bases between. Germline values: CDR1 DFQATT, CDR2 SNEGSKA (reference sequence). The CDR3 covers 11 residues. The CDR3 region is CSASLNQPQHF. The DNA for the CDR3 is TGCAGTGCTAGCCTTAATCAGCCCCAGCATTTT.

The genes are TRBV20-1 and TRBJ2-3, with TRBD1 matching 10 bases. The length of the CDR3 is 15 residues. J was trimmed by 5 bases and V by 6 bases; bases with no gene match: 11. In germline, CDR1 is DFQATT, CDR2 SNEGSKA (reference sequence). The CDR3 protein is CSATPVTGGEDTQYF. In DNA form, the CDR3 reads TGCAGTGCAACCCCCGTGACAGGGGGCGAAGATACGCAGTATTTT.

This clonotype was observed many times. The CDR3 nucleotides are TGTGCCAGCAGCTCAGGGACAGGGTACACCGGGGAGCTGTTTTTT. It yields the protein CASSSGTGYTGELFF. The chain combines TRBV7-3 with TRBJ2-2; 9 bases are a match to TRBD1. Germline V gene data show CDR1 as SGHTA and CDR2 as FQGTGA. This CDR3 is built from 15 residues. V was clipped by 4 bases and J by 3 bases; unmatched bases: 3.